This T cell receptor beta chain originates from a study of shared clonotypes between healthy human individuals. Here immunoSEQ multiplex PCR was the method, and the copy in TCRdb shows in-frame clones only, minus some. The table shows about half a million clones, with 70% to 85% occurring only once. This CDR3 spans 15 amino acids. Germline V gene sequence: CDR1 SGHRS, CDR2 YFSETQ. Trimming removed 0 bases from V and 5 bases from J; junction bases left unmatched: 7. The sequence derives from a woman aged 40 to 50 in good health. Some clones in this sample may be carry-over from other donors' samples. The chain is built from TRBV5-1 and TRBJ2-5; 7 bases match TRBD1. Sequenced input: PBMCs. CDR3 nucleotide sequence: TGCGCCAGCAGCTTGGGACAGGGTCAGTCGGAGACCCAGTACTTC. Translated: CASSLGQGQSETQYF.